Below, one T cell receptor beta chain is given with its context. The sample belongs to a study of blood T cell repertoires in COVID-19. Authors' processing steps: Researchers report that nucleated cell counts were estimated from reference gene primer amplification. The data were produced by immunoSEQ multiplex PCR, yet TCRdb's version contains in-frame clones alone and is incomplete. V and J calls and clone size come straight from that table; D and trimming were deduced from the DNA. Of about 89,000 clones detected, roughly 80% appear once; the ten largest clones hold around 11%. This CDR3 spans 13 amino acids. V shed 2 bases and J shed 12 bases, with 17 bases lying between them. The V gene's germline CDR1 is SGHRS and CDR2 YFSETQ.

This receptor was taken from a woman older than 75 with acute or convalescent COVID-19. Material: peripheral blood. V gene TRBV5-1 combines with J gene TRBJ1-1; D not resolved. CDR3 amino acids: CASSLIGARLSFF. The CDR3 DNA is TGCGCCAGCAGCTTAATTGGAGCCCGACTCTCTTTCTTT.